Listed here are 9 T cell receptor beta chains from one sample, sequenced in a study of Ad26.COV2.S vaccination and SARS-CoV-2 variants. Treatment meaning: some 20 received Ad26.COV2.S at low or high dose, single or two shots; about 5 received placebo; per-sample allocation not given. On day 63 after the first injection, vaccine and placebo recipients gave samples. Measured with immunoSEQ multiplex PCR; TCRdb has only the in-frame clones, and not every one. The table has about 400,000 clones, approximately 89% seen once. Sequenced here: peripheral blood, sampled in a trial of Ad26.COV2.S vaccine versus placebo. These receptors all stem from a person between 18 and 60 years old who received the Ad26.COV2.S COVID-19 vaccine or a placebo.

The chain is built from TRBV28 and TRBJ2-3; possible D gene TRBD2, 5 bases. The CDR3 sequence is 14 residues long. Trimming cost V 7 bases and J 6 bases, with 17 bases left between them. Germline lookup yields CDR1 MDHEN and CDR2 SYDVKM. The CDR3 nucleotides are TGTGCCAGCACCCTGGCGGGTGCTGAGGATACGCAGTATTTT. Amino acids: CASTLAGAEDTQYF.

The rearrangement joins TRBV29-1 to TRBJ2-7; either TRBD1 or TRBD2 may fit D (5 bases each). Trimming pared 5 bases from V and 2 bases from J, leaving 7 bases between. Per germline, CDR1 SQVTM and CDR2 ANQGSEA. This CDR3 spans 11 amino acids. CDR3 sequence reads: CSVPGPYEQYF. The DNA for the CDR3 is TGCAGCGTTCCGGGACCCTACGAGCAGTACTTC.

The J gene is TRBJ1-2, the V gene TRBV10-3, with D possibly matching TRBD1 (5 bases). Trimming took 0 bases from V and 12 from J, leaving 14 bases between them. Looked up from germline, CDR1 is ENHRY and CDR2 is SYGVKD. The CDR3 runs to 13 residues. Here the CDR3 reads CAISESTRGENTF. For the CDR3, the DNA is TGTGCCATCAGTGAGTCGACTCGGGGGGAGAACACCTTC.

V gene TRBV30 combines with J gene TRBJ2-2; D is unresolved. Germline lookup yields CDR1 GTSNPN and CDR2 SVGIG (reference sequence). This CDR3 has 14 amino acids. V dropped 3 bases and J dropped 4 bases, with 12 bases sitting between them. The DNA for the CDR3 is TGTGCCTGGAGCTGGGATAAGGTCACCGGGGAGCTGTTTTTT. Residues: CAWSWDKVTGELFF. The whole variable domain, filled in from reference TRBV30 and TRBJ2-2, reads SQTIHQWPATLVQPVGSPLSLECTVEGTSNPNLYWYRQAAGRGLQLLFYSVGIGQISSEVPQNLSASRPQDRQFILSSKKLLLSDSGFYLCAWSWDKVTGELFFGEGSRLTVL.

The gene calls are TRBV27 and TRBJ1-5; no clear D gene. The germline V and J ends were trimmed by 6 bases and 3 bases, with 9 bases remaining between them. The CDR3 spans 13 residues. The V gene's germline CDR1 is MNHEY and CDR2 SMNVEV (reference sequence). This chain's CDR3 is CASRPGLNQPQHF. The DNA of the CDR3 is TGTGCCAGCAGACCGGGTCTCAATCAGCCCCAGCATTTT.

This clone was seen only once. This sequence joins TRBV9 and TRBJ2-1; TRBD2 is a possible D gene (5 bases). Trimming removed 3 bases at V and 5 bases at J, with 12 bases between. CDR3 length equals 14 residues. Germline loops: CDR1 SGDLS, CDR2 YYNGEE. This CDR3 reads CASSGPTRHNEQFF. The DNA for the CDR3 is TGTGCCAGCAGCGGCCCCACTAGACACAATGAGCAGTTCTTC.

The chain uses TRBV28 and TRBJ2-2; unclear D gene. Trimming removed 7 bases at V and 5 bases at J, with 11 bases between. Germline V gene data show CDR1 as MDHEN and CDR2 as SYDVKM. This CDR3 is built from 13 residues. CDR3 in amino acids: CASIQQETGELFF. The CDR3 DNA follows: TGTGCCAGCATCCAGCAGGAAACCGGGGAGCTGTTTTTT.

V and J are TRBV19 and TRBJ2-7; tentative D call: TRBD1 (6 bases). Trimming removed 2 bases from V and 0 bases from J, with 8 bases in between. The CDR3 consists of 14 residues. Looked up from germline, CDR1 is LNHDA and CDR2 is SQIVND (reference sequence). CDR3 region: CASSIRGISYEQYF. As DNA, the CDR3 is TGTGCCAGTAGTATAAGGGGGATCTCCTACGAGCAGTACTTC. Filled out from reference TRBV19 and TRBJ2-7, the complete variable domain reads DGGITQSPKYLFRKEGQNVTLSCEQNLNHDAMYWYRQDPGQGLRLIYYSQIVNDFQKGDIAEGYSVSREKKESFPLTVTSAQKNPTAFYLCASSIRGISYEQYFGPGTRLTVT.

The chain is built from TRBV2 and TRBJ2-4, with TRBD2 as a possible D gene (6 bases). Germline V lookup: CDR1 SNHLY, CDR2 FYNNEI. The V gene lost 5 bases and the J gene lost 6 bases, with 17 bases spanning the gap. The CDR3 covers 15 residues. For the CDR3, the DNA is TGTGCCAGCAGTCCGCGTGCGGGGCGGGGAAACATTCAGTACTTC. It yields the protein CASSPRAGRGNIQYF.